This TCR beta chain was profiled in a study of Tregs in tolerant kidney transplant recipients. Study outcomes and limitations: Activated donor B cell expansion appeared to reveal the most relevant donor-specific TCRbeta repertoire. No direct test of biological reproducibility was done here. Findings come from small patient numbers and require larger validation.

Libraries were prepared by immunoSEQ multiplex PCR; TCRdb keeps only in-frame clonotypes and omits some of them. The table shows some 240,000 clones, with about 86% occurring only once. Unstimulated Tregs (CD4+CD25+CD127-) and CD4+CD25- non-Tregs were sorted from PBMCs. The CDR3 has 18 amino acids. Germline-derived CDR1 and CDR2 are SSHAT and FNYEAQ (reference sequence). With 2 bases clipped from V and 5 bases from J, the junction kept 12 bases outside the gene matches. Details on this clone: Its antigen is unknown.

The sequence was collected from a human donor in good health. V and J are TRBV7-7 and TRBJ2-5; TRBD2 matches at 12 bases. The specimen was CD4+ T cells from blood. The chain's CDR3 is CASSLRPGGTSGRETQYF. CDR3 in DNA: TGTGCCAGCAGCTTAAGGCCAGGGGGAACTAGCGGGAGGGAGACCCAGTACTTC.